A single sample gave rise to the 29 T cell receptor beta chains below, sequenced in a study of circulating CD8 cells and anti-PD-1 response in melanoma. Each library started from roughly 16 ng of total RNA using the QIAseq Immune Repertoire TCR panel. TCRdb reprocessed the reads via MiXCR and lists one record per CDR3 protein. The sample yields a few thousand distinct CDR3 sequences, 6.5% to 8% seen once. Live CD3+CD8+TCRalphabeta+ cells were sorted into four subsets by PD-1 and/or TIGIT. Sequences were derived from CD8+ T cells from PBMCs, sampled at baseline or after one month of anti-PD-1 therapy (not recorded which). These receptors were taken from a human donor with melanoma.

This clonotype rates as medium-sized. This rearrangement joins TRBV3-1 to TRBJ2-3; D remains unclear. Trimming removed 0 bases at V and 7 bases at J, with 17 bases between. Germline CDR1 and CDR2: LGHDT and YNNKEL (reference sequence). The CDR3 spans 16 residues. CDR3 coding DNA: TGTGCCAGCAGCCAAGATCACCCCGCCTCCGACTATACGCAGTATTTT. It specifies CASSQDHPASDYTQYF.

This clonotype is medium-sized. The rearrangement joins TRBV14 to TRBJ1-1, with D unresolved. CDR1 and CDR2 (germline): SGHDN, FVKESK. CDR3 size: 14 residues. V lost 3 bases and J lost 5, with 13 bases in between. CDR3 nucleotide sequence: TGTGCCAGCAGCCATGTTCGGGGTTTGACTGAAGCTTTCTTT. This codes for CASSHVRGLTEAFF.

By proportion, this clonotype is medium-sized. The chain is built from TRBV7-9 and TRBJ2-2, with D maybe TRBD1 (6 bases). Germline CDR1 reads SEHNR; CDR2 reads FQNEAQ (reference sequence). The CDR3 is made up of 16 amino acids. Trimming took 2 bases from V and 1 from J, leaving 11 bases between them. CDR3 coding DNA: TGTGCCAGCAGCTTACCTTGGACAGAGAACACCGGGGAGCTGTTTTTT. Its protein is CASSLPWTENTGELFF.

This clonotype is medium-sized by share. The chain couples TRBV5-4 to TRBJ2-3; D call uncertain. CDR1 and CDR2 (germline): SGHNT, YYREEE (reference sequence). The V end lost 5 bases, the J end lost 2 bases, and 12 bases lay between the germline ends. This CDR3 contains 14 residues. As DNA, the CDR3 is TGTGCCAGCAGTCCAAAAGGCCTCACAGATACGCAGTATTTT. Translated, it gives CASSPKGLTDTQYF.

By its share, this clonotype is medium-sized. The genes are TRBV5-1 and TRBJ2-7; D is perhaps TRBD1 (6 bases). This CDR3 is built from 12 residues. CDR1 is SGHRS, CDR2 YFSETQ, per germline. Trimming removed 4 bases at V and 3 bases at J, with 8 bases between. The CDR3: CASSPDSYEQYF. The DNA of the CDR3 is TGCGCCAGCAGCCCGGACAGCTACGAGCAGTACTTC.

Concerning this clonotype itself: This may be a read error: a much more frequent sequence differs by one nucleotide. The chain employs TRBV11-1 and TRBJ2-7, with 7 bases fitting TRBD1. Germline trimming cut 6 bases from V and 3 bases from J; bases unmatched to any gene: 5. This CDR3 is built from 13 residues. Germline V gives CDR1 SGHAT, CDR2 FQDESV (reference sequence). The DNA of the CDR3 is TGTGCCAGCAGTACAGGGGCCCACTACGAGCAGTACTTC. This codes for CASSTGAHYEQYF.

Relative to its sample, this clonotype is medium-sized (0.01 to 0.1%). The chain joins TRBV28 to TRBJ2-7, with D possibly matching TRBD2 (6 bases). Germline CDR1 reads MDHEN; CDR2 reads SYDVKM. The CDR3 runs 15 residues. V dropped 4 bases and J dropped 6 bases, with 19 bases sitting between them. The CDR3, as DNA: TGTGCCAGCAGTTCGCCGGGAGAAAGGGCGAGCGAGCAGTACTTC. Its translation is CASSSPGERASEQYF.

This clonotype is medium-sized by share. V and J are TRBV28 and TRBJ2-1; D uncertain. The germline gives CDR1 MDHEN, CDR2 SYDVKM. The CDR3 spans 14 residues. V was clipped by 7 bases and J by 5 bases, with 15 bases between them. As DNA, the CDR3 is TGTGCCAGCATCGGCAAAGCTGAAAACAATGAGCAGTTCTTC. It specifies CASIGKAENNEQFF.

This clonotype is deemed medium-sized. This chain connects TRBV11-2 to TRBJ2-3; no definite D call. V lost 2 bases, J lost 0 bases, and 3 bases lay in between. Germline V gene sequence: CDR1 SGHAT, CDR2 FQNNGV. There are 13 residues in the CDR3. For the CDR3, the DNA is TGTGCCAGCAGCTTATTAAGCACAGATACGCAGTATTTT. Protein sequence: CASSLLSTDTQYF.

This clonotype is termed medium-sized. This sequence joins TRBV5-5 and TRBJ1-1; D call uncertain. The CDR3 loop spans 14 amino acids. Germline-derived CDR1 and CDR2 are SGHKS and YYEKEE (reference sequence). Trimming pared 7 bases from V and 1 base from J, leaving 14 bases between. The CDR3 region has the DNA TGTGCCAGCTTTGAGGGTCCTAGGAACACTGAAGCTTTCTTT. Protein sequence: CASFEGPRNTEAFF.

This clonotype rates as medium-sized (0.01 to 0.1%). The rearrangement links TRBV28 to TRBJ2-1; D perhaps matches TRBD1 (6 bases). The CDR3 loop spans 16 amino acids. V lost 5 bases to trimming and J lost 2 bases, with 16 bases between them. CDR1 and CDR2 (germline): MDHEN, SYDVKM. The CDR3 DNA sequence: TGTGCCAGCAGTCTCTCAGGGACACCCGCCTACAATGAGCAGTTCTTC. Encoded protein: CASSLSGTPAYNEQFF.

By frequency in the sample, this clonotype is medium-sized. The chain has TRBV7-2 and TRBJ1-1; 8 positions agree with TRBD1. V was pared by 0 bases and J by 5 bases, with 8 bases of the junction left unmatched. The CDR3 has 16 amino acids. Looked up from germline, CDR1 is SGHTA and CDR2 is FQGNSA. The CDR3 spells CASSLAFWQGATEAFF. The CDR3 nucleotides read TGTGCCAGCAGCTTAGCCTTTTGGCAGGGGGCAACTGAAGCTTTCTTT.

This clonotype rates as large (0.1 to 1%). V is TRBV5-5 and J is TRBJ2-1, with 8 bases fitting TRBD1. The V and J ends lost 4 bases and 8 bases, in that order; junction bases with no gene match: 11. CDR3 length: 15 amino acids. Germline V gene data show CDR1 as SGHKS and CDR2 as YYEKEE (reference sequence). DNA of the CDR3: TGTGCCAGCAGCACCGAGGACAGGGTTGGCGATGAGCAGTTCTTC. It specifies CASSTEDRVGDEQFF.

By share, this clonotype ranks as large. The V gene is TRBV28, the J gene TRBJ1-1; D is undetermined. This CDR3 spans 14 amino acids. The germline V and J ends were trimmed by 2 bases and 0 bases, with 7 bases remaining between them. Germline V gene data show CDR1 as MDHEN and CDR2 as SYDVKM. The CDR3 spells CASSLARVNTEAFF. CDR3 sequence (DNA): TGTGCCAGCAGTTTAGCCCGGGTGAACACTGAAGCTTTCTTT.

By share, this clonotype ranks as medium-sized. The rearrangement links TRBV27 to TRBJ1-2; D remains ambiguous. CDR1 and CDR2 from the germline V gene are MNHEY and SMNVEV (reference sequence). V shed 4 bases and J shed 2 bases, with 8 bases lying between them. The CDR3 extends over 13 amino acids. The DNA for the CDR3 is TGTGCCAGCAGTTCCTCCCCCAACTATGGCTACACCTTC. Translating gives CASSSSPNYGYTF.

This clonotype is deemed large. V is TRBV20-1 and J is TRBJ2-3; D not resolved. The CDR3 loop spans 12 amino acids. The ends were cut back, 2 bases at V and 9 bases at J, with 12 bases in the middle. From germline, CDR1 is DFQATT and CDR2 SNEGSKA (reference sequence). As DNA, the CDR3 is TGCAGTGCTAGATCTCCTAGTCGCACGCAGTATTTT. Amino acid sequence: CSARSPSRTQYF.

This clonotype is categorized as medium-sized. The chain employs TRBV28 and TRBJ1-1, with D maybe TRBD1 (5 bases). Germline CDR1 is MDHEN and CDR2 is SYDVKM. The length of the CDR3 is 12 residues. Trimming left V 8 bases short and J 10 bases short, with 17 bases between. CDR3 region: CASPSPRGVAFF. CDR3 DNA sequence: TGTGCCAGCCCTTCCCCACGGGGGGTAGCTTTCTTT.

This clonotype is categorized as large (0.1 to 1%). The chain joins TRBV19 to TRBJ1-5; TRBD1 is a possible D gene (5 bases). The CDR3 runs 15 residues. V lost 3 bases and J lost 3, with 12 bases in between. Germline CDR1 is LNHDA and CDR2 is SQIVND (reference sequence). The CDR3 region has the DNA TGTGCCAGTAGTATTTTCTCTGGGGCCAATCAGCCCCAGCATTTT. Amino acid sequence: CASSIFSGANQPQHF.

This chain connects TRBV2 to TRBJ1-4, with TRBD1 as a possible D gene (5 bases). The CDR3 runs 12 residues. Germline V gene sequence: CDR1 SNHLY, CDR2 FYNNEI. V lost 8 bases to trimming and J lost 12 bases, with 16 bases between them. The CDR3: CASARDWGELFF. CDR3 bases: TGTGCCAGCGCTAGGGATTGGGGCGAACTGTTTTTT.

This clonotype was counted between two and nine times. CDR3 in DNA: TGCAGCGTTGCAGGGGATATCGACGAGCAGTACTTC. The encoded protein is CSVAGDIDEQYF. This chain connects TRBV29-1 to TRBJ2-7, with D perhaps TRBD1 (6 bases). The CDR3 totals 12 residues. The ends were cut back, 4 bases at V and 5 bases at J, with 12 bases in the middle. Germline V gives CDR1 SQVTM, CDR2 ANQGSEA.

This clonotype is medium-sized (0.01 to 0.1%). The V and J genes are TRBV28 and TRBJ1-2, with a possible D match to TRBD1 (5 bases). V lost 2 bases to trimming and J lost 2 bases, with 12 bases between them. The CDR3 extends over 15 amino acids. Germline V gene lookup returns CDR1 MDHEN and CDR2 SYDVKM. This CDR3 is CASSLDTPGNYGYTF. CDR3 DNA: TGTGCCAGCAGTTTAGATACCCCAGGGAACTATGGCTACACCTTC.

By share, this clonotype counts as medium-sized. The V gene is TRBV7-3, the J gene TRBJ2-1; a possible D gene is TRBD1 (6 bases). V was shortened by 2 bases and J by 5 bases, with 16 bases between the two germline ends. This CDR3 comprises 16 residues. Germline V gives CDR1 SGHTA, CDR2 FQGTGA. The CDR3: CASSLLMGAKDNEQFF. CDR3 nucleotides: TGTGCCAGCAGCTTACTTATGGGGGCGAAGGACAATGAGCAGTTCTTC.

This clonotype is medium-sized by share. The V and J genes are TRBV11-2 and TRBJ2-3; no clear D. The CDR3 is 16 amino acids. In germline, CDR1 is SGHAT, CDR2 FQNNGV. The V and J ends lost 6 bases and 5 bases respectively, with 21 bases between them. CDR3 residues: CASRAPVPMVIDTQYF. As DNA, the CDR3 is TGTGCCAGCAGGGCCCCAGTCCCCATGGTGATAGATACGCAGTATTTT.

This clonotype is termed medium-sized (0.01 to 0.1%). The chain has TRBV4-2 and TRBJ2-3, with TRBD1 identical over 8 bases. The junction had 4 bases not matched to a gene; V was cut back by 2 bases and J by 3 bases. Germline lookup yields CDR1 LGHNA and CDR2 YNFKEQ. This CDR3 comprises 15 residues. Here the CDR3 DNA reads TGTGCCAGCAGCCAACAGGACAGGGCAACAGATACGCAGTATTTT. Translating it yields CASSQQDRATDTQYF.

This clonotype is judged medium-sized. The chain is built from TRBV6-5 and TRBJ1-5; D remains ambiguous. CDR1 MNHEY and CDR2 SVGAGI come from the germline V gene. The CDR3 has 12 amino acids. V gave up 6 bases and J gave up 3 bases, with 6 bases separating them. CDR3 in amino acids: CASSGHNQPQHF. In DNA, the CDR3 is TGTGCCAGCAGCGGGCACAATCAGCCCCAGCATTTT.

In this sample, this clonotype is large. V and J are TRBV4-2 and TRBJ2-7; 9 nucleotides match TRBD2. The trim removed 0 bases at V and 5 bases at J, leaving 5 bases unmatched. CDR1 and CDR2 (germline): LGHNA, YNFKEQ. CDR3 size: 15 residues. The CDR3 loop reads CASSQDPGLADEQYF. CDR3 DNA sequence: TGTGCCAGCAGCCAAGATCCGGGACTAGCAGACGAGCAGTACTTC.

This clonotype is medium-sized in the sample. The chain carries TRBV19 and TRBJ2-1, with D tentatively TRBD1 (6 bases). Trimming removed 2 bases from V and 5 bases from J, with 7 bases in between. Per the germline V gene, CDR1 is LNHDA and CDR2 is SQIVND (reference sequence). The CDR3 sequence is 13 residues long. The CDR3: CASSIWTDNEQFF. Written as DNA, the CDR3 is TGTGCCAGTAGTATATGGACAGACAATGAGCAGTTCTTC.

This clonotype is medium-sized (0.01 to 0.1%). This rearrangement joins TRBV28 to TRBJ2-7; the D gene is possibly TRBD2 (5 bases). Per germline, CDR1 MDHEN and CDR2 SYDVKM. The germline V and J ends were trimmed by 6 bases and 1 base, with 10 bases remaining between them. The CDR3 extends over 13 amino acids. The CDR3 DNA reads TGTGCCAGCAGCCGGGGAACGTCCTACGAGCAGTACTTC. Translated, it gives CASSRGTSYEQYF.

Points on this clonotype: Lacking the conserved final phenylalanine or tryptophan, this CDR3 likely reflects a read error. CDR3 amino acids: CASSEATGVEQFL. In DNA, the CDR3 is TGTGCCAGCAGTGAAGCTACAGGGGTTGAGCAGTTCCTC. The V and J genes are TRBV6-1 and TRBJ2-1; 7 bases line up with TRBD1. Trimming at V came to 0 bases and at J to 9 bases, leaving 2 bases not matched to a gene. Looked up from germline, CDR1 is MNHNS and CDR2 is SASEGT. This CDR3 contains 13 residues.